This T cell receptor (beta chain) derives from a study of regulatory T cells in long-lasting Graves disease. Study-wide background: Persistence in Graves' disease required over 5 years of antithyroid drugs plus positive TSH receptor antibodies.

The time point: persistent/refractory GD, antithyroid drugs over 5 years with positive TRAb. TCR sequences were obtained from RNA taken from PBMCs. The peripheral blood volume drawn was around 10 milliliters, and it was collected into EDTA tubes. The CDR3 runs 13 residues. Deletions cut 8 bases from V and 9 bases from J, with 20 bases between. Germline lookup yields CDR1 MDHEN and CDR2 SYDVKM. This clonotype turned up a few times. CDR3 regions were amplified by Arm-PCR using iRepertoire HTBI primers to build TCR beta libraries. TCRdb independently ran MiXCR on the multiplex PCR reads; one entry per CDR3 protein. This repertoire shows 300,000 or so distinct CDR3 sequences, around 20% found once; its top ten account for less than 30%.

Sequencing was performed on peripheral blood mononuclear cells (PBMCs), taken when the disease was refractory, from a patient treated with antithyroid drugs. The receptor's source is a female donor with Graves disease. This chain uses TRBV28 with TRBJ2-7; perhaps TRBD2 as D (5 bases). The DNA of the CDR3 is TGTGCCAGCTCCGGGAATTCTTTTACCGGGCAGTACTTC. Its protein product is CASSGNSFTGQYF.